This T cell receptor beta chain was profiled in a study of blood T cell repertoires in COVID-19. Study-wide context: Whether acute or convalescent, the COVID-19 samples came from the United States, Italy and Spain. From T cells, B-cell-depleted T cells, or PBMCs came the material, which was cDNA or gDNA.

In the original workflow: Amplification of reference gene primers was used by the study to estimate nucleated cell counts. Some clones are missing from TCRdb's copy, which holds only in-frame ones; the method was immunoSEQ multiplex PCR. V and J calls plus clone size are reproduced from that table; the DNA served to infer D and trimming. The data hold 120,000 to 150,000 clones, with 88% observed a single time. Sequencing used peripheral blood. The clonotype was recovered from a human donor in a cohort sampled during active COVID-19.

In DNA form, the CDR3 reads TGTGCCAGCAGCGCGACAGGGTTCCGGTCACCCCTCCACTTT. This codes for CASSATGFRSPLHF. J is TRBJ1-6 and V is TRBV28, with 7 bases aligning to TRBD1. V was clipped by 6 bases and J by 10 bases; unmatched bases: 9. The CDR3 contains 14 residues. Germline CDR1 MDHEN, CDR2 SYDVKM.